A single sample gave rise to the 8 T cell receptor beta chains below, sequenced in a study of cytomegalovirus exposure and HLA in healthy donors (dated by TCRdb to 2016 to 2017). Libraries were built with the immunoSEQ multiplex PCR assay. A mixture of 60 forward primers for TCR Vbeta segments and 13 reverse primers for TCR Jbeta segments was used in the multiplex PCR. The table comes from immuneACCESS by way of TCRdb, which keeps in-frame sequences with V and J called. Part of the clones is missing from these tables; in studies checked, under half for an unresolved V gene and the rest for unknown reasons. This sample has about 98,000 clones in its table, and about 81% of those were observed once. About 1.5% of the sample is held by the ten biggest clonotypes. The sample was PBMCs. These receptors originate from a man aged 35-49 years in good health and CMV-seronegative.

The rearrangement uses TRBV5-1 and TRBJ1-2; the D gene is possibly TRBD1 (6 bases). The CDR3 is 14 amino acids. V lost 4 bases, J lost 3 bases, and 13 bases lay in between. Germline V CDR1 and CDR2: SGHRS, YFSETQ. In DNA form, the CDR3 reads TGCGCCAGCAGCCACGGGACACCAGACTATGGCTACACCTTC. It encodes CASSHGTPDYGYTF.

The V gene is TRBV13, the J gene TRBJ1-1; TRBD1 is a possible D gene (6 bases). The V gene's germline CDR1 is PRHDT and CDR2 FYEKMQ (reference sequence). V lost 5 bases and J 1 base, leaving 11 bases between the germline ends. The CDR3 is 14 residues long. Here the CDR3 DNA reads TGTGCCAGCAGCCGGGGGGCGCGGAACACTGAAGCTTTCTTT. Its protein is CASSRGARNTEAFF.

The chain is built from TRBV4-3 and TRBJ2-2, with D possibly matching TRBD2 (5 bases). From germline, CDR1 is LGHNA and CDR2 YSLEER. The V gene lost 1 base and the J gene lost 4 bases, with 16 bases spanning the gap. The CDR3 sequence is 17 residues long. The CDR3 bases are TGCGCCAGCAGCCAAGTCGGGATGATGCTTGGCACCGGGGAGCTGTTTTTT. This translates into CASSQVGMMLGTGELFF.

The V and J genes are TRBV7-9 and TRBJ1-1; no reliable D call. V was pared by 3 bases and J by 10 bases, with 12 bases between. Germline V lookup: CDR1 SEHNR, CDR2 FQNEAQ (reference sequence). The CDR3 has 12 amino acids. For the CDR3, the DNA is TGTGCCAGCAGCTTCCTCCAGCGGGGAGCTTTCTTT. This sequence encodes CASSFLQRGAFF.

The V call is TRBV2, the J call TRBJ2-4, with TRBD1 matching over 8 bases. There are 15 residues in the CDR3. The V and J ends lost 4 bases and 2 bases, in that order; junction bases with no gene match: 4. Germline CDR1 SNHLY, CDR2 FYNNEI. The CDR3 nucleotides read TGTGCCAGCAGTGCCGGGACAGGAACCAAAAACATTCAGTACTTC. This encodes CASSAGTGTKNIQYF.

The V call is TRBV18, the J call TRBJ1-2, with unresolved D. The CDR3 totals 13 residues. The V gene lost 3 bases and the J gene lost 7 bases, with 12 bases spanning the gap. Germline V gene sequence: CDR1 KGHSH, CDR2 LQKENI. CDR3 protein: CASSPVEVTGYTF. CDR3 DNA sequence: TGTGCCAGCTCACCTGTAGAGGTTACTGGCTACACCTTC. The variable domain in full, completed from reference TRBV18 and TRBJ1-2, reads NAGVMQNPRHLVRRRGQEARLRCSPMKGHSHVYWYRQLPEEGLKFMVYLQKENIIDESGMPKERFSAEFPKEGPSILRIQQVVRGDSAAYFCASSPVEVTGYTFGSGTRLTVV.

The chain has TRBV19 and TRBJ2-7; 12 bases line up with TRBD2. This CDR3 contains 20 residues. V was pared by 5 bases and J by 2 bases, with 19 bases of the junction left unmatched. Germline CDR1 is LNHDA and CDR2 is SQIVND (reference sequence). CDR3 loop: CASSLYSGTSGSSRAYEQYF. Here the CDR3 DNA reads TGTGCCAGTAGTCTCTACTCCGGGACTAGCGGGTCCTCTCGCGCCTACGAGCAGTACTTC.

This sequence joins TRBV5-1 and TRBJ2-2; TRBD1 might be the D (6 bases). This CDR3 is 13 amino acids long. Germline CDR1 SGHRS, CDR2 YFSETQ. The V end lost 7 bases, the J end lost 6 bases, and 13 bases lay between the germline ends. CDR3 coding DNA: TGCGCCAGCGGCGAGACAGGATCCGGGGAGCTGTTTTTT. Translating it yields CASGETGSGELFF. Looking up the rest from reference TRBV5-1 and TRBJ2-2 gives the full variable domain: KAGVTQTPRYLIKTRGQQVTLSCSPISGHRSVSWYQQTPGQGLQFLFEYFSETQRNKGNFPGRFSGRQFSNSRSEMNVSTLELGDSALYLCASGETGSGELFFGEGSRLTVL.